The 9 T cell receptor beta chains below come from one sample, sequenced in a study of glioma-infiltrating T cells. The iRepertoire nested amplicon-rescue multiplex PCR amplified TCR alpha and beta CDR3s from RNA. TCRdb analysed the multiplex PCR reads with MiXCR anew, one entry per CDR3 protein. The sample holds a few hundred thousand distinct CDR3 sequences, about 40% seen once. The sequenced sample was glioma tissue, nonneoplastic brain tissue, or PBMCs (not recorded which). All receptors derive from a human donor with low-grade glioma or glioblastoma, undergoing nonglioma brain surgery, or in good health (not recorded which).

A word on this clonotype: A much more abundant neighbour one base away suggests this may be a read error. J is TRBJ2-1 and V is TRBV27; maybe TRBD2 (5 bases). The CDR3 runs 15 residues. Germline-derived CDR1 and CDR2 are MNHEY and SMNVEV (reference sequence). The ends were cut back, 3 bases at V and 10 bases at J, with 19 bases in the middle. CDR3 nucleotides: TGTGCCAGCAGTTTCCGAGGGATGAGCTCCTACGAGCAGTTCTTC. Translating gives CASSFRGMSSYEQFF.

This clonotype was detected once. V and J are TRBV4-1 and TRBJ1-5, with TRBD1 matching over 7 bases. The germline CDR1 and CDR2 sequences are MGHRA and YSYEKL. The CDR3 covers 17 residues. With 4 bases clipped from V and 3 bases from J, the junction kept 12 bases outside the gene matches. CDR3 DNA sequence: TGCGCCAGCAGCCGGGAACCGGGACAGTTCCCCAATCAGCCCCAGCATTTT. Encoded protein: CASSREPGQFPNQPQHF.

This clonotype showed up just a few times. The chain joins TRBV20-1 to TRBJ2-3; D ambiguous. CDR3 size: 13 residues. Trimming cost V 6 bases and J 1 base, with 11 bases left between them. CDR1 and CDR2 from the germline V gene are DFQATT and SNEGSKA (reference sequence). The CDR3, as DNA: TGCAGTGCCCCCCCCGGCGGCACAGATACGCAGTATTTT. Its translation is CSAPPGGTDTQYF.

This chain connects TRBV7-2 to TRBJ2-1; TRBD1 might be the D (5 bases). Trimming removed 0 bases from V and 5 bases from J, with 11 bases in between. The CDR3 contains 15 residues. Germline-derived CDR1 and CDR2 are SGHTA and FQGNSA. The CDR3 is CASSLALAGNNEQFF. The DNA for the CDR3 is TGTGCCAGCAGCTTAGCGCTGGCAGGGAACAATGAGCAGTTCTTC.

The V call is TRBV25-1, the J call TRBJ2-7; a weak D match, TRBD1 (6 bases). The germline V gene encodes CDR1 MGHDK and CDR2 SYGVNS. Trimming took off 5 bases at V and 1 base at J, with 15 bases between the two ends. The CDR3 extends over 15 amino acids. The CDR3 DNA sequence: TGTGCCAGCAGTCCATATAACAGGGAATCCTACGAGCAGTACTTC. Protein sequence: CASSPYNRESYEQYF.

This clonotype was seen many times. The chain joins TRBV28 to TRBJ1-2; D gene ambiguous. Germline loops: CDR1 MDHEN, CDR2 SYDVKM. V was clipped by 4 bases and J by 1 base, with 4 bases between them. The CDR3 sequence is 12 residues long. The CDR3 nucleotides read TGTGCCAGCAGTTCCTTTAACTATGGCTACACCTTC. Residues: CASSSFNYGYTF.

The sample holds many counts of this clonotype. The chain combines TRBV6-1 with TRBJ1-2; D unclear. The germline gives CDR1 MNHNS, CDR2 SASEGT. The CDR3 covers 13 residues. V was clipped by 6 bases and J by 6 bases, with 14 bases between them. CDR3 sequence (DNA): TGTGCCAGCAGACTGGGTGTCAGCCATGGCTACACCTTC. This sequence encodes CASRLGVSHGYTF.

This clonotype was counted many times. The CDR3 is CASSLGPRTEAFF. The DNA for the CDR3 is TGTGCCAGCAGTTTAGGACCGAGGACTGAAGCTTTCTTT. The J gene is TRBJ1-1, the V gene TRBV28; D is unresolved. From germline, CDR1 is MDHEN and CDR2 SYDVKM. V lost 2 bases to trimming and J lost 5 bases, with 9 bases between them. The CDR3 sequence is 13 residues long.

This clonotype has a single count. Likely a read error: the CDR3 ends without its conserved phenylalanine or tryptophan. The chain combines TRBV14 with TRBJ2-5; D is unclear. CDR3 length equals 13 residues. Germline CDR1 and CDR2: SGHDN and FVKESK. Trimming shortened V by 0 bases and J by 2 bases, and 4 bases separated the two germline ends. In DNA form, the CDR3 reads TGTGCCAGCAGCCAAGATCCGCAAGAGACCCAGTACATC. Translated: CASSQDPQETQYI.